This T cell receptor (beta chain) was documented in a study of blood T cell repertoires in COVID-19. Study at large: COVID-19 samples collected from the United States, Italy and Spain covered acute and convalescent phases. The cDNA or gDNA used as material had been derived from T cells, B-cell-depleted T cells, or PBMCs.

In the study's own analysis: Estimation of nucleated cell counts was performed using reference gene primer amplification. Produced via immunoSEQ multiplex PCR; TCRdb's table is partial and in-frame only. V and J calls and clone size come straight from that table; D and trimming were deduced from the DNA. The data contain about 670,000 clones, around 89% of them singletons. Germline lookup yields CDR1 LNHDA and CDR2 SQIVND (reference sequence). This CDR3 is 17 amino acids long. The germline V and J ends were trimmed by 1 base and 3 bases, with 19 bases remaining between them. The sequenced sample was peripheral blood. The V and J genes are TRBV19 and TRBJ2-7, with D tentatively TRBD2 (7 bases). This receptor was obtained from a woman aged 18 to 35 with acute or convalescent COVID-19. Here the CDR3 reads CASSIGVGGGAFYEQYF. CDR3 nucleotides: TGTGCCAGTAGTATAGGCGTTGGGGGGGGCGCGTTCTACGAGCAGTACTTC.